The entry that follows covers one T cell receptor (beta chain) sequence. What it binds is not known. Then a second PCR, running about 6 to 12 cycles, was carried out with a sample-barcoded 5' primer and a J-beta primer mix. Researchers report that a template-switch adaptor with 12 random nucleotides tagged each cDNA molecule. Using its own MiXCR run on the 5' RACE reads, TCRdb lists one record per CDR3 protein. Counted here are around 1,700,000 distinct CDR3 sequences, 28% occurring once; the ten biggest clones make up roughly 8%. The data were obtained in a study of blood T cells in healthy people across ages. Study-wide results and caveats: Estimated diversity that came from one million T cells was considered an underestimate.

The material sequenced was blood. The receptor was derived from a woman aged 25 to 45 in good health.

The CDR3: CASSTRVLDTDTQYF. In nucleotides, the CDR3 is TGTGCCAGCAGTACCCGGGTCCTGGACACAGATACGCAGTATTTT. The V call is TRBV2, the J call TRBJ2-3; D unresolved. Trimming took off 5 bases at V and 2 bases at J, with 14 bases between the two ends. CDR1 is SNHLY, CDR2 FYNNEI, per germline. The CDR3 contains 15 residues.